This is a list of T cell receptor beta chains from one sample in a study of T cells after yellow fever vaccination. TCRdb redid the calling of the 5' RACE reads with MiXCR, one entry per CDR3 protein. This sample has under 150,000 distinct CDR3 sequences, with 7.7% found just once. Sequences were derived from CD4+ T cells sorted from PBMCs, sampled 5 days after the yellow fever booster vaccination. The receptors were gathered from a man aged 30-40 years who received the YFV17D yellow fever vaccine. Both conserved end residues are part of each CDR3. A D gene is named only where the DNA matches it firmly. Only part of the rows carry a size: once, few, many, or a class if the clone is expanded.

j_gene | d_gene | len | v_gene | abundance | CDR3aa | CDR3nt
TRBJ1-6 | NA | 15 | TRBV12-3/TRBV12-4 | many | CASSLTDNYNSPLHF | TGTGCCAGCAGTTTAACAGATAACTATAATTCACCCCTCCACTTT
TRBJ2-1 | TRBD2 | 18 | TRBV12-3/TRBV12-4 | many | CASSFDLSGGPPYNEQFF | TGTGCCAGCAGTTTCGATCTTTCGGGAGGGCCCCCCTACAATGAGCAGTTCTTC
TRBJ2-3 | TRBD2 | 12 | TRBV15 | many | CATSLRGDTQYF | TGTGCCACCAGCTTGCGGGGGGATACGCAGTATTTT
TRBJ2-2 | NA | 13 | TRBV20-1 | many | CSAQGSGRRELFF | TGCAGTGCCCAAGGATCCGGGCGGAGGGAGCTGTTTTTT
TRBJ2-5 | NA | 16 | TRBV2 | many | CASSEALKRALETQYF | TGTGCCAGCAGTGAAGCGCTTAAGAGGGCCCTCGAGACCCAGTACTTC
TRBJ2-3 | TRBD2 | 19 | TRBV11-2 | many | CASSLGWGLAGSLVNTQYF | TGTGCCAGCAGCTTAGGGTGGGGACTAGCGGGAAGCTTAGTTAATACGCAGTATTTT
TRBJ2-3 | NA | 13 | TRBV4-3 | many | CASSQEGGDTQYF | TGCGCCAGCAGCCAAGAAGGAGGAGATACGCAGTATTTT
TRBJ1-5 | NA | 14 | TRBV7-9 | many | CASSLGKGGQPQHF | TGTGCCAGCAGCTTAGGGAAGGGGGGCCAGCCCCAGCATTTT
TRBJ2-5 | NA | 12 | TRBV20-1 | few | CSAREVQETQYF | TGCAGTGCTAGAGAGGTTCAAGAGACCCAGTACTTC
TRBJ2-7 | NA | 13 | TRBV10-3 | many | CAISPAGDYEQYF | TGTGCCATCAGTCCGGCAGGAGACTACGAGCAGTACTTC
TRBJ2-3 | NA | 15 | TRBV20-1 | many | CSARVGGIGTDTQYF | TGCAGTGCTAGAGTGGGCGGGATCGGCACAGATACGCAGTATTTT
TRBJ2-7 | NA | 12 | TRBV10-3 | many | CAISESRVEQYF | TGTGCCATCAGTGAATCTAGGGTCGAGCAGTACTTC
TRBJ2-1 | NA | 18 | TRBV5-1 | few | CASSLVESLRSSYNEQFF | TGCGCCAGCAGCTTAGTCGAGTCCCTCCGCAGCTCCTACAATGAGCAGTTCTTC
TRBJ2-7 | TRBD2 | 14 | TRBV6-1 | many | CASKRLADSYEQYF | TGTGCCAGCAAAAGGCTAGCGGATTCCTACGAGCAGTACTTC
TRBJ2-1 | NA | 10 | TRBV20-1 | many | CSARLNEQFF | TGCAGTGCTAGACTTAATGAGCAGTTCTTC
TRBJ2-5 | TRBD2 | 13 | TRBV29-1 | many | CSVRTSGSETQYF | TGCAGCGTGCGGACTAGCGGGAGTGAGACCCAGTACTTC
TRBJ2-5 | NA | 13 | TRBV9 | many | CASSVRLAETQYF | TGTGCCAGCAGCGTAAGATTAGCAGAGACCCAGTACTTC
TRBJ2-7 | NA | 13 | TRBV7-2 | many | CASSAPLFDEQYF | TGTGCCAGCAGCGCCCCGTTGTTTGACGAGCAGTACTTC
TRBJ2-5 | TRBD1 | 14 | TRBV5-6 | few | CASSYRGLGETQYF | TGTGCCAGCAGCTACAGGGGTTTAGGAGAGACCCAGTACTTC
TRBJ2-1 | NA | 20 | TRBV4-3 | many | CASSQVGSVGAVGAHNEQFF | TGCGCCAGCAGCCAAGTCGGGTCGGTGGGTGCGGTCGGGGCCCACAATGAGCAGTTCTTC
TRBJ2-1 | NA | 12 | TRBV5-6 | many | CASSPRLGEQFF | TGTGCCAGCAGCCCCCGACTAGGGGAGCAGTTCTTC
TRBJ2-1 | NA | 15 | TRBV6-2/TRBV6-3 | many | CASRRWVAAYNEQFF | TGTGCCAGCCGACGATGGGTAGCGGCCTACAATGAGCAGTTCTTC
TRBJ2-5 | TRBD1 | 14 | TRBV5-5 | many | CASSGTGIQETQYF | TGTGCCAGCAGCGGGACAGGGATCCAAGAGACCCAGTACTTC
TRBJ2-7 | TRBD2 | 16 | TRBV7-8 | many | CASSLRTSGSSYEQYF | TGTGCCAGCAGCTTGCGGACTAGCGGGAGTTCGTACGAGCAGTACTTC
TRBJ2-5 | TRBD2 | 12 | TRBV29-1 | many | CSVDLGGETQYF | TGCAGCGTTGACCTGGGGGGGGAGACCCAGTACTTC
TRBJ2-1 | TRBD2 | 16 | TRBV20-1 | NA | CSARSNSGSSYNEQFF | TGCAGTGCTAGATCCAATAGCGGGAGTTCCTACAATGAGCAGTTCTTC
TRBJ2-3 | TRBD1 | 15 | TRBV19 | many | CASSRAGTGSDTQYF | TGTGCCAGTAGTAGAGCCGGGACAGGGTCAGATACGCAGTATTTT
TRBJ1-4 | TRBD1 | 14 | TRBV7-9 | many | CASSTGTGNEKLFF | TGTGCCAGCAGCACCGGGACAGGGAATGAAAAACTGTTTTTT
TRBJ1-2 | NA | 14 | TRBV28 | many | CASLRGGTYYGYTF | TGTGCCAGCCTAAGAGGGGGGACCTACTATGGCTACACCTTC
TRBJ2-7 | NA | 12 | TRBV29-1 | many | CSVGQATYEQYF | TGCAGCGTTGGCCAGGCAACCTACGAGCAGTACTTC
TRBJ1-6 | NA | 16 | TRBV5-1 | many | CASSLAPTGDDSPLHF | TGCGCCAGCAGCTTGGCCCCGACAGGCGATGATTCACCCCTCCACTTT
TRBJ2-3 | NA | 14 | TRBV7-9 | few | CASSLQSTDSAQYF | TGTGCCAGCAGCTTACAATCCACGGATTCGGCGCAGTATTTT
TRBJ1-5 | TRBD1 | 17 | TRBV6-2/TRBV6-3 | NA | CASSIHQTGPSNQPQHF | TGTGCCAGCAGCATCCACCAGACAGGGCCTAGCAATCAGCCCCAGCATTTT
TRBJ1-2 | NA | 13 | TRBV20-1 | few | CSARPSSPGGYTF | TGCAGTGCTAGGCCCTCCTCGCCTGGAGGCTACACCTTC
TRBJ2-1 | NA | 11 | TRBV27 | many | CASSFARLQFF | TGTGCCAGCAGTTTTGCCCGATTGCAGTTCTTC
TRBJ1-5 | NA | 13 | TRBV15 | few | CATSRLDGQPQHF | TGTGCCACCAGCAGACTTGATGGTCAGCCCCAGCATTTT
TRBJ1-3 | NA | 14 | TRBV20-1 | few | CSAKRPGDGNTIYF | TGCAGTGCCAAGAGGCCAGGGGATGGAAACACCATATATTTT
TRBJ1-5 | NA | 13 | TRBV20-1 | many | CSARDGGIQPQHF | TGCAGTGCTAGAGATGGGGGGATTCAGCCCCAGCATTTT
TRBJ2-2 | TRBD2 | 14 | TRBV20-1 | many | CSAKLAGGPGELFF | TGCAGTGCTAAACTAGCGGGAGGACCCGGGGAGCTGTTTTTT
TRBJ2-1 | NA | 16 | TRBV3-1 | many | CASSPWGTIGGGEQFF | TGTGCCAGCAGCCCGTGGGGGACAATAGGAGGAGGTGAGCAGTTCTTC
TRBJ1-5 | NA | 13 | TRBV3-1 | NA | CASSQAPRQPKHF | TGTGCCAGCAGCCAAGCGCCGCGCCAGCCCAAGCATTTT
TRBJ2-5 | NA | 13 | TRBV5-1 | many | CASSWGREETQYF | TGCGCCAGCAGCTGGGGCAGGGAGGAGACCCAGTACTTC
TRBJ1-6 | NA | 15 | TRBV4-3 | many | CASSQDYGTNSPLHF | TGCGCCAGCAGCCAAGATTACGGAACTAATTCACCCCTCCACTTT
TRBJ2-3 | NA | 15 | TRBV7-8 | many | CASSRGGSRTDTQYF | TGTGCCAGCAGCCGAGGGGGGTCGCGCACAGATACGCAGTATTTT
TRBJ2-2 | NA | 20 | TRBV11-2 | many | CAAARARPEMGATGTGELFF | TGTGCCGCCGCCCGCGCCCGCCCGGAGATGGGGGCTACAGGGACCGGGGAGCTGTTTTTT
TRBJ2-5 | TRBD2 | 15 | TRBV11-2 | many | CASSFGLAGLETQYF | TGTGCCAGCAGCTTCGGACTAGCGGGCTTAGAGACCCAGTACTTC